This TCR beta chain was observed in a study of shared clonotypes between healthy human individuals. CDR1 MDHEN and CDR2 SYDVKM come from the germline V gene. The V segment lost 6 bases and the J segment 0 bases; nucleotides outside the gene matches: 5. This CDR3 is 15 amino acids long. Donors had no recently reported acute infections or vaccinations and were HIV-negative. Researchers divided each subset's genomic DNA evenly across several immunoSEQ plates. Unsorted PBMC replicate PCRs drew on roughly 290 ng DNA, representing 25,000 to 30,000 T cell genomes. Bulk PBMC genomic DNA spanned ten immunoSEQ deep plates. Profiled with immunoSEQ multiplex PCR; TCRdb holds only in-frame clones, not every one. The sample consists of about 560,000 clones, around 80% of them appearing once.

The sequenced material came from PBMCs. The sequence was obtained from a woman in her 40s in good health. Some clones in this sample may be carry-over from other donors' samples. V usage is TRBV28 and J usage is TRBJ2-7, with TRBD2 matching over 10 bases. The CDR3 bases are TGTGCCAGCAGCAAAGCGGGAGGGTACTCCTACGAGCAGTACTTC. It translates to CASSKAGGYSYEQYF. Drawing the rest from reference TRBV28 and TRBJ2-7, the complete variable domain is DVKVTQSSRYLVKRTGEKVFLECVQDMDHENMFWYRQDPGLGLRLIYFSYDVKMKEKGDIPEGYSVSREKKERFSLILESASTNQTSMYLCASSKAGGYSYEQYFGPGTRLTVT.